One sample yielded the 6 T cell receptor beta chains listed below, sequenced in a study of early T cells in non-severe SARS-CoV-2 infection. TCRdb reprocessed the 5' RACE reads via MiXCR and lists one record per CDR3 protein. The profile shows about 36,000 distinct CDR3 sequences, roughly 6.8% of them singletons. This specimen consisted of whole blood, obtained at baseline. The receptors shown here come from an adult who was a healthcare worker with PCR-confirmed SARS-CoV-2 infection or an uninfected control (not recorded which).

This clonotype came up many times. The CDR3 protein is CASSSSSAETQYF. CDR3 in DNA: TGTGCCAGCAGCTCATCTTCAGCGGAGACCCAGTACTTC. The chain has TRBV7-3 and TRBJ2-5, with D hard to call. Looked up from germline, CDR1 is SGHTA and CDR2 is FQGTGA. Trimming took 4 bases from V and 5 from J, leaving 11 bases between them. The CDR3 runs to 13 residues.

The chain uses TRBV28 and TRBJ2-7; TRBD1 or TRBD2 may be the D gene (5 bases each). Trimming left V 3 bases short and J 4 bases short, with 10 bases between. This CDR3 has 13 amino acids. In germline, CDR1 is MDHEN, CDR2 SYDVKM. Written as DNA, the CDR3 is TGTGCCAGCAGTTTTCCGGGACGTTACGAGCAGTACTTC. Amino acid sequence: CASSFPGRYEQYF.

The sample holds many counts of this clonotype. The chain carries TRBV29-1 and TRBJ1-2; no reliable D call. The V gene's germline CDR1 is SQVTM and CDR2 ANQGSEA. The CDR3 contains 11 residues. V was shortened by 5 bases and J by 13 bases, with 17 bases between the two germline ends. The CDR3 loop is CSVSRQEDRTF. The CDR3 region has the DNA TGCAGCGTTTCGAGGCAGGAGGATCGCACCTTC.

Many counts were recorded for this clonotype. The chain combines TRBV28 with TRBJ1-1, with no clear D. The CDR3 extends over 12 amino acids. Trimming took 7 bases from V and 2 from J, leaving 8 bases between them. Per the germline V gene, CDR1 is MDHEN and CDR2 is SYDVKM. This CDR3 is CASKRLNTEAFF. For the CDR3, the DNA is TGTGCCAGCAAGCGTCTAAACACTGAAGCTTTCTTT.

This chain uses TRBV9 with TRBJ1-1; no clear D gene. The CDR3 totals 13 residues. The V and J ends lost 4 bases and 1 base respectively, with 8 bases between them. Looked up from germline, CDR1 is SGDLS and CDR2 is YYNGEE. DNA of the CDR3: TGTGCCAGCAGCTCCCGACAGAACACTGAAGCTTTCTTT. This translates into CASSSRQNTEAFF.

This clonotype appeared many times. The chain is built from TRBV19 and TRBJ1-5; 8 bases align to TRBD1. The V and J ends lost 3 bases and 8 bases, in that order; junction bases with no gene match: 6. This CDR3 is 14 amino acids long. CDR1 and CDR2 from the germline V gene are LNHDA and SQIVND (reference sequence). The CDR3 is CASSIRTGLEPQHF. In nucleotides, the CDR3 is TGTGCCAGTAGTATCCGGACAGGGCTGGAGCCCCAGCATTTT.